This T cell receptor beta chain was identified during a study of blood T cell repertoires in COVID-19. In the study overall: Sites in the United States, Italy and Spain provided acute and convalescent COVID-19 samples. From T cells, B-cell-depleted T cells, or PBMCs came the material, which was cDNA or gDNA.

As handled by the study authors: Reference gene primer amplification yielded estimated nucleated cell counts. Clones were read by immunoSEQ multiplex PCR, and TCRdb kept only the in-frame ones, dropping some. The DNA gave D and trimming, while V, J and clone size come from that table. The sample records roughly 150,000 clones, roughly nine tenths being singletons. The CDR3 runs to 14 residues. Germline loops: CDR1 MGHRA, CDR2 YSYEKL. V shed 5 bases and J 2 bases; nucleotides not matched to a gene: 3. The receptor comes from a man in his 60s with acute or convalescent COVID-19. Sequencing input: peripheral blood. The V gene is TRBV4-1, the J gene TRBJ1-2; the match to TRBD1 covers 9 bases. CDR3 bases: TGCGCCAGCAGCAACAGGGGGCGCAACTATGGCTACACCTTC. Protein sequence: CASSNRGRNYGYTF.